What follows are 21 T cell receptor beta chains derived from one specimen sequenced in a study of CD8 T cells in Susac syndrome. When the RNA was reverse transcribed, random hexamers were used with an input of about 0.5 to 1 ug. TCRdb itself ran the immunoSEQ multiplex PCR reads through MiXCR, one entry per CDR3 protein. The data contain approximately 180,000 distinct CDR3 sequences, around 94% of them singletons. Specimen: CD4+ T cells from PBMCs. The source is a human donor with Susac syndrome.

This chain connects TRBV30 to TRBJ2-3; D call uncertain. CDR1 is GTSNPN, CDR2 SVGIG, per germline (reference sequence). The CDR3 is made up of 15 amino acids. V was cut by 3 bases and J by 3 bases, with 16 bases left in between. CDR3 DNA sequence: TGTGCCTGGAGAAGGACGAGGTTCGGGACAGATACGCAGTATTTT. It specifies CAWRRTRFGTDTQYF.

The V gene is TRBV30, the J gene TRBJ2-5; 8 positions agree with TRBD2. Trimming cost V 1 base and J 7 bases; bases outside gene matches: 14. CDR3 length equals 16 residues. Germline CDR1 and CDR2: GTSNPN and SVGIG (reference sequence). The CDR3 reads CAWSGWGGGPARTQYF. In DNA, the CDR3 is TGTGCCTGGAGTGGGTGGGGCGGGGGGCCTGCTCGGACCCAGTACTTC.

J is TRBJ2-5 and V is TRBV20-1; D is perhaps TRBD2 (6 bases). This CDR3 is 15 amino acids long. Germline CDR1 is DFQATT and CDR2 is SNEGSKA (reference sequence). V was trimmed by 0 bases and J by 1 base, leaving 12 bases between them. The CDR3 loop reads CSAREGTPGQETQYF. The CDR3 coding sequence is TGCAGTGCTAGAGAGGGGACTCCCGGCCAAGAGACCCAGTACTTC.

This clonotype was observed once. This chain links TRBV3-1 with TRBJ1-1; TRBD1 agrees at 7 bases. The V gene's germline CDR1 is LGHDT and CDR2 YNNKEL (reference sequence). The CDR3 has 16 amino acids. V was clipped by 4 bases and J by 3 bases; unmatched bases: 11. CDR3 protein: CASSPSPTGVHTEAFF. The DNA of the CDR3 is TGTGCCAGCAGCCCGTCCCCTACAGGGGTCCACACTGAAGCTTTCTTT. Together with reference TRBV3-1 and TRBJ1-1, the CDR3 gives the full variable domain: DTAVSQTPKYLVTQMGNDKSIKCEQNLGHDTMYWYKQDSKKFLKIMFSYNNKELIINETVPNRFSPKSPDKAHLNLHINSLELGDSAVYFCASSPSPTGVHTEAFFGQGTRLTVV.

The chain has TRBV20-1 and TRBJ1-1, with 7 nucleotides matching TRBD1. This CDR3 contains 12 residues. Trimming cost V 3 bases and J 7 bases; bases outside gene matches: 5. CDR1 DFQATT and CDR2 SNEGSKA come from the germline V gene (reference sequence). Here the CDR3 reads CSASMAGGEAFF. CDR3 DNA: TGCAGTGCTAGTATGGCAGGGGGTGAAGCTTTCTTT.

The gene calls are TRBV7-9 and TRBJ2-1, with a tentative D call TRBD2 (5 bases). This CDR3 comprises 16 residues. Germline assignment: CDR1 SEHNR and CDR2 FQNEAQ (reference sequence). Trimming removed 5 bases from V and 5 bases from J, with 19 bases in between. CDR3 residues: CASSRHRDSNHNEQFF. The CDR3 DNA reads TGTGCCAGCAGCCGGCACCGGGATTCTAATCACAATGAGCAGTTCTTC.

The rearrangement links TRBV5-1 to TRBJ1-6; D is unresolved. Per the germline V gene, CDR1 is SGHRS and CDR2 is YFSETQ. The CDR3 runs to 13 residues. Between the trimmed V and J ends, which lost 1 base and 7 bases, there was a span of 6 bases. The CDR3 spells CASSLSGNSPLHF. The CDR3 nucleotides read TGCGCCAGCAGCTTGTCTGGGAATTCACCCCTCCACTTT.

The genes are TRBV15 and TRBJ2-5, with D uncertain. Trimming pared 0 bases from V and 1 base from J, leaving 9 bases between. This CDR3 has 15 residues. The germline V gene encodes CDR1 LNHNV and CDR2 YYDKDF (reference sequence). CDR3 sequence: CATSREAHSQETQYF. CDR3 nucleotide sequence: TGTGCCACCAGCAGAGAGGCCCATAGCCAAGAGACCCAGTACTTC.

This sequence joins TRBV28 and TRBJ2-2, with 13 bases aligning to TRBD2. CDR1 is MDHEN, CDR2 SYDVKM, per germline. Trimming at V came to 9 bases and at J to 1 base, leaving 5 bases not matched to a gene. The CDR3 loop spans 16 amino acids. CDR3 sequence: CASTSGRVRNTGELFF. CDR3 in DNA: TGTGCCAGTACTAGCGGGAGGGTTCGGAACACCGGGGAGCTGTTTTTT.

V gene TRBV2 combines with J gene TRBJ2-1; D unresolved. CDR1 is SNHLY, CDR2 FYNNEI, per germline. This CDR3 is built from 13 residues. The germline V and J ends were trimmed by 8 bases and 0 bases, with 8 bases remaining between them. CDR3: CASRLFSYNEQFF. The CDR3 nucleotides are TGTGCCAGCCGACTTTTCTCCTACAATGAGCAGTTCTTC.

The chain combines TRBV30 with TRBJ2-4; 9 bases fit TRBD1. From germline, CDR1 is GTSNPN and CDR2 SVGIG (reference sequence). Losses at the gene ends were 0 bases for V and 2 bases for J; bases not matched to a gene: 8. This CDR3 is 17 amino acids long. The CDR3 region is CAWSVQGASPTKNIQYF. As DNA, the CDR3 is TGTGCCTGGAGTGTACAGGGGGCCAGCCCCACCAAAAACATTCAGTACTTC.

This rearrangement joins TRBV29-1 to TRBJ2-7; D ambiguous. The CDR3 sequence is 13 residues long. Germline V gene data show CDR1 as SQVTM and CDR2 as ANQGSEA. In nucleotides, the CDR3 is TGCAGTATTGCTGACGGCCGGTCCCACGAGCAGTACTTC. Its translation is CSIADGRSHEQYF.

This clonotype was seen once. This rearrangement joins TRBV18 to TRBJ1-2; 7 positions agree with TRBD1. CDR1 is KGHSH and CDR2 is LQKENI in the germline V gene. The CDR3 is 13 residues long. Trimming took 3 bases from V and 8 from J; bases not matched to a gene: 6. The CDR3 loop reads CASSPGQEGGYTF. For the CDR3, the DNA is TGTGCCAGCTCACCCGGACAGGAAGGAGGCTACACCTTC. Full variable domain (rest looked up from reference TRBV18 and TRBJ1-2): NAGVMQNPRHLVRRRGQEARLRCSPMKGHSHVYWYRQLPEEGLKFMVYLQKENIIDESGMPKERFSAEFPKEGPSILRIQQVVRGDSAAYFCASSPGQEGGYTFGSGTRLTVV.

The chain carries TRBV5-1 and TRBJ2-5, with D perhaps matching TRBD2 (6 bases). This CDR3 has 13 residues. Germline CDR1 SGHRS, CDR2 YFSETQ. V was cut by 3 bases and J by 5 bases, with 11 bases left in between. In DNA form, the CDR3 reads TGCGCCAGCAGCTGGGGGGAGTCGGAGACCCAGTACTTC. Protein: CASSWGESETQYF.

The chain couples TRBV20-1 to TRBJ2-1; 8 nucleotides agree with TRBD2. Germline CDR1 reads DFQATT; CDR2 reads SNEGSKA (reference sequence). The CDR3 has 14 amino acids. Germline trimming cut 5 bases from V and 7 bases from J; bases unmatched to any gene: 10. For the CDR3, the DNA is TGCAGTGCTCTCGGGACTAGTCATAAGAATGAGCAGTTCTTC. Its translation is CSALGTSHKNEQFF.

The V gene is TRBV30, the J gene TRBJ2-4; D gene unclear. Germline-derived CDR1 and CDR2 are GTSNPN and SVGIG (reference sequence). The V end was cut by 4 bases, the J end by 0 bases, with 1 base between. This CDR3 is 11 amino acids long. CDR3 sequence (DNA): TGTGCCTGGAAAGCCAAAAACATTCAGTACTTC. Amino acid sequence: CAWKAKNIQYF.

With regard to this clonotype: An end of the junction does not agree with germline; a read error may underlie this. The genes are TRBV5-1 and TRBJ1-2; 7 bases are shared with TRBD1. The CDR3 covers 14 residues. Germline CDR1 is SGHRS and CDR2 is YFSETQ. In nucleotides, the CDR3 is TGCGCCAGCACCTTGGAAGGGACAGTCTATGGCTACACCTTC. It is translated as CASTLEGTVYGYTF.

V usage is TRBV23-1 and J usage is TRBJ1-2, with D perhaps TRBD1 (5 bases). TRBV23-1 is assigned to the ORF class and has an uncertain function. Between the trimmed V and J ends, which lost 3 bases and 1 base, there was a span of 12 bases. The CDR3 is made up of 15 amino acids. The CDR3 is CASSQSWGVNYGYTF. The CDR3, as DNA: TGCGCCAGCAGTCAGTCATGGGGGGTTAACTATGGCTACACCTTC.

The genes are TRBV19 and TRBJ2-5; possible D gene TRBD2, 5 bases. The CDR3 contains 15 residues. In germline, CDR1 is LNHDA, CDR2 SQIVND (reference sequence). The germline V and J ends were trimmed by 10 bases and 4 bases, with 22 bases remaining between them. CDR3 sequence reads: CATASGDFGGETQYF. DNA for the CDR3: TGTGCCACCGCCTCCGGGGATTTCGGTGGAGAGACCCAGTACTTC.

V usage is TRBV20-1 and J usage is TRBJ1-5; D is unclear. This CDR3 is 15 amino acids long. CDR1 and CDR2 (germline): DFQATT, SNEGSKA (reference sequence). V lost 6 bases, J lost 0 bases, and 15 bases lay in between. The CDR3 here is CSATPGPNSNQPQHF. The CDR3 nucleotides are TGCAGTGCCACACCCGGGCCGAATAGCAATCAGCCCCAGCATTTT.

The chain couples TRBV25-1 to TRBJ1-1; D may be TRBD1 (5 bases). Germline-derived CDR1 and CDR2 are MGHDK and SYGVNS. The V end lost 2 bases, the J end lost 4 bases, and 14 bases lay between the germline ends. The CDR3 loop spans 15 amino acids. CDR3 DNA sequence: TGTGCCAGCAGTGAACCGGGGCGGAGTACCACTGAAGCTTTCTTT. Residues: CASSEPGRSTTEAFF.